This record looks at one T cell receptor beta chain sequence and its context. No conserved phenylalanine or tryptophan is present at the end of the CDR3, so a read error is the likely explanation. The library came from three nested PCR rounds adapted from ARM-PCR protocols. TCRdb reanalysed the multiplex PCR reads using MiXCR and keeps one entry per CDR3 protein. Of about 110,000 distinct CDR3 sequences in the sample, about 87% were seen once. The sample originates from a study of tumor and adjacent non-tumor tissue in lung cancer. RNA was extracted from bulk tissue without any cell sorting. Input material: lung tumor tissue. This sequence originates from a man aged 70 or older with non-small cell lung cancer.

This CDR3 is CAGIYRAPQTDTQYS. The CDR3 nucleotides read TGTGCCGGCATTTACCGGGCCCCGCAGACAGATACGCAGTATTCT. The rearrangement joins TRBV6-2 or TRBV6-3 to TRBJ2-3; no definite D call. This CDR3 has 15 residues. The V end lost 11 bases, the J end lost 3 bases, and 21 bases lay between the germline ends. CDR1 and CDR2 (germline): MNHEY, SVGEGT.